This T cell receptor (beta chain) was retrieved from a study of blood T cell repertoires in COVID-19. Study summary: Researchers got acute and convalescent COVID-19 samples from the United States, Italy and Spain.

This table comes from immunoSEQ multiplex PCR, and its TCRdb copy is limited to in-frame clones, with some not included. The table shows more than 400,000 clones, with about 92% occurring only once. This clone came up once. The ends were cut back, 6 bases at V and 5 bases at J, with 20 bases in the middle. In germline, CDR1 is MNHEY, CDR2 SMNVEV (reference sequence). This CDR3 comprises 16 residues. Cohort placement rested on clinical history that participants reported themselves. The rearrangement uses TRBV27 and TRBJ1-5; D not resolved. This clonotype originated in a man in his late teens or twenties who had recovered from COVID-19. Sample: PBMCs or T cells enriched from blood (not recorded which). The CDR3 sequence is CASRATGSEGYQPQHF. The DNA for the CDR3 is TGTGCCAGCAGGGCAACCGGGTCCGAGGGCTATCAGCCCCAGCATTTT.